This T cell receptor beta chain was sequenced for a study of T-cell reconstitution after alpha-beta-depleted transplantation in children. The study, taken as a whole, reports: After one year, T-cell counts and TCRbeta diversity mostly came from new T cells.

About this clonotype: The antigen is unknown.

The germline V and J ends were trimmed by 1 base and 8 bases, with 11 bases remaining between them. In germline, CDR1 is MNHEY, CDR2 SMNVEV (reference sequence). This CDR3 has 14 amino acids. The TCRbeta library was prepared with unique molecular identifiers. TCRdb called the PCR reads again in MiXCR, with one record for every CDR3 protein. The sample holds roughly 790,000 distinct CDR3 sequences, approximately 15% seen once. This TCR was recovered from a male patient under 18 who had a stem cell transplant for acute lymphoblastic leukemia, so the T cells may come from the graft donor. The chain joins TRBV27 to TRBJ1-4; D might be TRBD1 (5 bases). The source material was PBMCs, mostly from graft donor cells, sampled 360 days after TCRalphabeta/CD19-depleted stem cell transplant. Here the CDR3 DNA reads TGTGCCAGCAGTTTATTCGGGGGTGGAGAAAAACTGTTTTTT. It is translated as CASSLFGGGEKLFF.